This passage covers 8 T cell receptor beta chains from one sample sequenced in a study of T cell responses to AZD1222 COVID-19 vaccine. Clones were read by immunoSEQ multiplex PCR, and TCRdb kept only the in-frame ones, dropping some. The sample yields about 130,000 clones, more than 70% seen once. This sample comprised peripheral blood, obtained on day 0 of AZD1222 vaccination. Source of these receptors: an adult in good health.

The chain has TRBV28 and TRBJ1-5; a possible D gene is TRBD1 (6 bases). This CDR3 contains 15 residues. Germline lookup yields CDR1 MDHEN and CDR2 SYDVKM. Trimming removed 2 bases from V and 7 bases from J, with 15 bases in between. The CDR3 is CASSLGNRVEQPQHF. The CDR3 region has the DNA TGTGCCAGCAGTTTAGGGAACAGGGTTGAGCAGCCCCAGCATTTT.

This chain joins TRBV10-3 and TRBJ1-1; weak D call: TRBD1 (5 bases). Trimming shortened V by 7 bases and J by 0 bases, and 15 bases separated the two germline ends. CDR3 length equals 15 residues. Germline values: CDR1 ENHRY, CDR2 SYGVKD. This CDR3 reads CAITGSLSMNTEAFF. The CDR3 DNA reads TGTGCCATCACAGGGTCCCTGTCCATGAACACTGAAGCTTTCTTT.

V is TRBV6-5 and J is TRBJ1-6; the D is unclear. Trimming took 0 bases from V and 6 from J, leaving 12 bases between them. This CDR3 comprises 16 residues. Per germline, CDR1 MNHEY and CDR2 SVGAGI. The CDR3, as DNA: TGTGCCAGCAGTTACTCGAGTGCAGGCGGTAATTCACCCCTCCACTTT. It encodes CASSYSSAGGNSPLHF.

The J gene is TRBJ1-5, the V gene TRBV28; 9 bases match TRBD1. J lost 2 bases, V lost 5 bases, and 7 bases had no gene match. CDR1 is MDHEN and CDR2 is SYDVKM in the germline V gene. The CDR3 is 16 residues long. As DNA, the CDR3 is TGTGCCAGCAGTCGACTGGACAGGGGACGCAATCAGCCCCAGCATTTT. Its protein product is CASSRLDRGRNQPQHF. Drawing the rest from reference TRBV28 and TRBJ1-5, the complete variable domain is DVKVTQSSRYLVKRTGEKVFLECVQDMDHENMFWYRQDPGLGLRLIYFSYDVKMKEKGDIPEGYSVSREKKERFSLILESASTNQTSMYLCASSRLDRGRNQPQHFGDGTRLSIL.

This clone came up once. J is TRBJ2-1 and V is TRBV6-5; 9 nucleotides align to TRBD2. J lost 12 bases, V lost 1 base, and 7 bases had no gene match. CDR3 length: 14 amino acids. CDR1 MNHEY and CDR2 SVGAGI come from the germline V gene. CDR3 residues: CASSYYLAGSVQFF. Here the CDR3 DNA reads TGTGCCAGCAGTTACTACCTAGCGGGAAGCGTGCAGTTCTTC.

V gene TRBV6-2 or TRBV6-3 combines with J gene TRBJ1-1, with a tentative D call TRBD1 (5 bases). CDR1 and CDR2 (germline): MNHEY, SVGEGT. V lost 0 bases and J 0 bases, leaving 8 bases between the germline ends. This CDR3 spans 15 amino acids. This CDR3 is CASSYSGGVNTEAFF. DNA of the CDR3: TGTGCCAGCAGTTACTCGGGGGGTGTGAACACTGAAGCTTTCTTT.

The chain recombines TRBV4-3 with TRBJ1-5, with D possibly TRBD1 on 6 matching bases. V lost 3 bases to trimming and J lost 4 bases, with 10 bases between them. Germline CDR1 and CDR2: LGHNA and YSLEER. The CDR3 totals 14 residues. CDR3 bases: TGCGCCAGCAGCCAGGACAGACGAAATCAGCCCCAGCATTTT. Its translation is CASSQDRRNQPQHF.

The J gene is TRBJ2-7, the V gene TRBV7-9; 8 nucleotides align to TRBD2. CDR3 length equals 16 residues. Per the germline V gene, CDR1 is SEHNR and CDR2 is FQNEAQ (reference sequence). The trim removed 1 base at V and 5 bases at J, leaving 10 bases unmatched. CDR3 protein: CASSLVAGGGANEQYF. The CDR3 DNA follows: TGTGCCAGCAGCTTAGTTGCGGGAGGAGGTGCTAACGAGCAGTACTTC. Drawing the rest from reference TRBV7-9 and TRBJ2-7, the complete variable domain is DTGVSQNPRHKITKRGQNVTFRCDPISEHNRLYWYRQTLGQGPEFLTYFQNEAQLEKSRLLSDRFSAERPKGSFSTLEIQRTEQGDSAMYLCASSLVAGGGANEQYFGPGTRLTVT.